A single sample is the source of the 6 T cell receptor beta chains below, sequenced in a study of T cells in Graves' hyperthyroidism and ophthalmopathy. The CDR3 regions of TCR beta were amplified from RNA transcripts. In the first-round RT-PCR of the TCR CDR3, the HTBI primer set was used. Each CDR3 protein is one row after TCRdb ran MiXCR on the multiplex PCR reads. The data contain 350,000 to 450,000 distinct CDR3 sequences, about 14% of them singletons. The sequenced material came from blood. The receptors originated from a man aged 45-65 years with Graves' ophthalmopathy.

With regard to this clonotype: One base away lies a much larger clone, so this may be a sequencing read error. The CDR3 loop is CAGSWRDRTNYGYTF. As DNA, the CDR3 is TGTGCCGGCAGCTGGAGGGACAGGACTAACTATGGCTACACCTTC. The chain employs TRBV7-9 and TRBJ1-2; 8 bases align to TRBD1. The CDR3 totals 15 residues. Germline V gives CDR1 SEHNR, CDR2 FQNEAQ (reference sequence).

Written as DNA, the CDR3 is TGCAGCGTTGAAGGGGGACGGCTACAAGAGACCCAGTACTTC. Translating gives CSVEGGRLQETQYF. J is TRBJ2-5 and V is TRBV29-1; either TRBD1 or TRBD2 may fit D (5 bases each). This CDR3 is built from 14 residues. Trimming cost V 1 base and J 2 bases, with 11 bases left between them. Germline CDR1 SQVTM, CDR2 ANQGSEA.

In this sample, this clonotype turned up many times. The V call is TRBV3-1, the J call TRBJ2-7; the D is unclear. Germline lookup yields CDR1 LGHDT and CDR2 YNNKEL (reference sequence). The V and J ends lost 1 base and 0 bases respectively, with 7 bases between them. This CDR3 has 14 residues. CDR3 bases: TGTGCCAGCAGCCAAGGAGTCGGCTCCTACGAGCAGTACTTC. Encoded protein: CASSQGVGSYEQYF.

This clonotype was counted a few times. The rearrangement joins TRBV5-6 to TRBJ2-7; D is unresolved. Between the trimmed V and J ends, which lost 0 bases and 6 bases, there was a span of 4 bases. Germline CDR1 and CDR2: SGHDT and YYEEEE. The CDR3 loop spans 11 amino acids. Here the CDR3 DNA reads TGTGCCAGCAGCTTGGTGCGCGAGCAGTACTTC. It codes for CASSLVREQYF.

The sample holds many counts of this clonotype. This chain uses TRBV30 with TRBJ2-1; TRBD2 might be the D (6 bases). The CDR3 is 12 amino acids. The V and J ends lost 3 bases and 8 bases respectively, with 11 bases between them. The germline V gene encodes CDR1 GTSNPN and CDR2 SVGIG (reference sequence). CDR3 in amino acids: CAWSPGRYEQFF. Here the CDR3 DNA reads TGTGCCTGGAGCCCAGGGAGGTATGAGCAGTTCTTC.

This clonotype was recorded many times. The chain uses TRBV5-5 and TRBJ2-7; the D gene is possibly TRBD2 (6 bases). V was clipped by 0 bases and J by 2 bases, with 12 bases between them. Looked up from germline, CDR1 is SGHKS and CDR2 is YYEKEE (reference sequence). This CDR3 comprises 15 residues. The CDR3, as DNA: TGTGCCAGCAGCTTGGTTTGGGCGGGGACCTACGAGCAGTACTTC. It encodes CASSLVWAGTYEQYF. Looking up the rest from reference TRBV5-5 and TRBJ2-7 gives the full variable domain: DAGVTQSPTHLIKTRGQQVTLRCSPISGHKSVSWYQQVLGQGPQFIFQYYEKEERGRGNFPDRFSARQFPNYSSELNVNALLLGDSALYLCASSLVWAGTYEQYFGPGTRLTVT.